Following are 22 T cell receptor beta chains from one sample sequenced in a study of spatial heterogeneity in lung cancer. TCRdb redid the calling of the 5' RACE reads with MiXCR, one entry per CDR3 protein. The top ten hold 12% to 15% of the sample, which has 2,500 to 3,500 distinct CDR3 sequences, 17% seen once. Time point reported: sample taken at primary tumor resection. Overall study results and limits: Tumoral mutation counts were tracked by counts of expanded intratumoral alpha and beta TCRs.

Antigens for these TCRs are unknown. The sample here was lung tumor tissue, taken at surgery. The source of these receptors is a male donor with early-stage non-small cell lung cancer.

Of note for this clonotype: The size of this beta chain means little, since it is a stray read in a library made for alpha chains. The chain links TRBV4-1 to TRBJ2-7; no reliable D call. Germline V gives CDR1 MGHRA, CDR2 YSYEKL. Trimming took off 0 bases at V and 6 bases at J, with 12 bases between the two ends. The CDR3 is made up of 14 amino acids. CDR3 nucleotides: TGCGCCAGCAGCCAAGAGGTGTCCCCCTCCGAGCAGTACTTC. Its translation: CASSQEVSPSEQYF.

This clonotype was counted many times. This beta chain is an off-target read within a library intended for alpha chains, so its frequency means little. The chain recombines TRBV3-1 with TRBJ2-3; possible D gene TRBD2, 6 bases. Trimming left V 0 bases short and J 0 bases short, with 19 bases between. CDR1 and CDR2 (germline): LGHDT, YNNKEL (reference sequence). The CDR3 runs to 19 residues. The CDR3 coding sequence is TGTGCCAGCAGCCAAGACCGAGGCGGGGAAAAAACTAGCACAGATACGCAGTATTTT. Amino acids: CASSQDRGGEKTSTDTQYF.

There are a few counts of this clonotype. The library was built for alpha chains, so this beta chain is an off-target read and its size means little. The CDR3 region has the DNA TGTGCCAGCAGCCGCCGGCACGGCTCTCAAGAGACCCAGTACTTC. Protein sequence: CASSRRHGSQETQYF. The V and J genes are TRBV7-2 and TRBJ2-5; D gene unclear. This CDR3 contains 15 residues. Trimming took 5 bases from V and 2 from J, leaving 15 bases between them. Germline CDR1 is SGHTA and CDR2 is FQGNSA.

Sample share makes this clonotype large (0.1 to 1%). This beta chain appears as a stray read in a library generated for alpha chains; its size is not informative. The gene calls are TRBV7-2 and TRBJ2-7; 9 positions match TRBD1. Germline lookup yields CDR1 SGHTA and CDR2 FQGNSA. The V gene end was trimmed by 5 bases and the J gene end by 2 bases; junction bases not matched to a gene: 4. This CDR3 region has 14 residues. CDR3 protein: CASSPRDRAYEQYF. CDR3 bases: TGTGCCAGCAGCCCCCGGGACAGGGCCTACGAGCAGTACTTC.

This clonotype is medium-sized (0.01 to 0.1%) in the sample. With the library built for alpha chains, this beta chain is off target and its frequency is not meaningful. V gene TRBV6-2 or TRBV6-3 combines with J gene TRBJ2-2; D might be TRBD1 or TRBD2, each matching 5 bases. Germline CDR1 and CDR2: MNHEY and SVGEGT. This CDR3 region has 13 residues. Trimming pared 10 bases from V and 4 bases from J, leaving 13 bases between. For the CDR3, the DNA is TGTGCCATTGGGACGTTGGCCACCGGGGAGCTGTTTTTT. Protein sequence: CAIGTLATGELFF.

In this sample, this clonotype turned up a few times. The library was prepared for alpha chains; this beta chain is a stray read, so its frequency means little. The V call is TRBV5-1, the J call TRBJ2-3; the match to TRBD2 covers 7 bases. Germline V gives CDR1 SGHRS, CDR2 YFSETQ. V gave up 5 bases and J gave up 4 bases; unmatched junction bases: 10. The CDR3 spans 15 residues. DNA of the CDR3: TGCGCCAGCAGACGAAATAGGGAGGGCCCAGATACGCAGTATTTT. Its protein is CASRRNREGPDTQYF.

This clonotype was seen repeatedly, ten times or more. This beta chain is an off-target read within a library intended for alpha chains, so its frequency means little. V is TRBV28 and J is TRBJ1-2; D might be TRBD1 (6 bases). This CDR3 comprises 18 residues. Germline V gene data show CDR1 as MDHEN and CDR2 as SYDVKM. V lost 5 bases and J lost 7, with 29 bases in between. The CDR3 here is CASSHPSVWTARFAGYTF. DNA for the CDR3: TGTGCCAGCAGTCACCCCTCTGTTTGGACAGCCCGGTTTGCTGGCTACACCTTC.

This clonotype is labeled medium-sized. This beta chain was picked up by a library intended for alpha chains and is off target, so its count carries little meaning. The V gene is TRBV5-5, the J gene TRBJ1-5; no clear D gene. V dropped 1 base and J dropped 7 bases, with 15 bases sitting between them. This CDR3 is built from 15 residues. The germline V gene encodes CDR1 SGHKS and CDR2 YYEKEE (reference sequence). CDR3 sequence (DNA): TGTGCCAGCAGCTTGTTGCCGGATACCGGGCAGCCCCAGCATTTT. Translating gives CASSLLPDTGQPQHF.

This clonotype was recorded a few times. Found in a library prepared for alpha chains, this beta chain is an off-target read, and its abundance has little meaning. The genes are TRBV10-3 and TRBJ2-1; no clear D. Trimming cost V 3 bases and J 3 bases, with 6 bases left between them. CDR3 length: 13 residues. Germline-derived CDR1 and CDR2 are ENHRY and SYGVKD. The DNA of the CDR3 is TGTGCCATCAGTGACTTCGGCTACAATGAGCAGTTCTTC. It is translated as CAISDFGYNEQFF.

This clonotype is medium-sized (0.01 to 0.1%) by share. With the library built for alpha chains, this beta chain is off target and its frequency is not meaningful. The gene calls are TRBV3-1 and TRBJ2-7; no clear D gene. CDR3 length equals 14 residues. The germline V gene encodes CDR1 LGHDT and CDR2 YNNKEL (reference sequence). V lost 0 bases and J lost 3, with 9 bases in between. The DNA for the CDR3 is TGTGCCAGCAGCCAAGACCCCCGGTACTACGAGCAGTACTTC. Amino acid sequence: CASSQDPRYYEQYF.

This clonotype came up a few times. This beta chain is a stray read from a library made for alpha chains; its abundance is not meaningful. V is TRBV7-9 and J is TRBJ1-6, with TRBD1 matching 8 bases. The CDR3 spans 14 residues. Germline CDR1 is SEHNR and CDR2 is FQNEAQ (reference sequence). Losses at the gene ends were 3 bases for V and 9 bases for J; bases not matched to a gene: 4. The CDR3 nucleotides are TGTGCCAGCAGCTTGGACAGGGATGGTTCACCCCTCCACTTT. Translated, it gives CASSLDRDGSPLHF.

Relative to its sample, this clonotype is medium-sized. In a library made to pick up alpha chains, this beta chain is a stray read with a size that means little. The chain joins TRBV6-5 to TRBJ1-2; TRBD1 matches 7 bases. V gave up 7 bases and J gave up 3 bases; unmatched junction bases: 20. CDR3 length equals 18 residues. The germline CDR1 and CDR2 sequences are MNHEY and SVGAGI. Here the CDR3 reads CASTPLLAGGLTDYGYTF. CDR3 nucleotides: TGTGCCAGCACCCCTCTGCTGGCAGGGGGTCTAACTGACTATGGCTACACCTTC.

With respect to this clonotype: This beta chain is an unintended read in a library built for alpha chains; its size means little. The chain couples TRBV29-1 to TRBJ2-2; possibly TRBD1 for D (5 bases). The CDR3 sequence is 15 residues long. V dropped 1 base and J dropped 3 bases, with 12 bases sitting between them. Germline V gene data show CDR1 as SQVTM and CDR2 as ANQGSEA. The CDR3 nucleotides read TGCAGCGTTGAAGGTTCGGACATCTACACCGGGGAGCTGTTTTTT. Protein product: CSVEGSDIYTGELFF.

In regard to this clonotype: This beta chain represents an off-target read in a library built for alpha chains; its size is of limited meaning. The chain carries TRBV19 and TRBJ2-7, with D possibly TRBD1 on 6 matching bases. This CDR3 is 15 amino acids long. In germline, CDR1 is LNHDA, CDR2 SQIVND (reference sequence). V lost 2 bases, J lost 4 bases, and 15 bases lay in between. The CDR3 loop is CASSIYGGWWYEQYF. In DNA form, the CDR3 reads TGTGCCAGTAGTATATATGGGGGCTGGTGGTACGAGCAGTACTTC.

Points on this clonotype: This beta chain came through as a stray read in a library set up for alpha chains, and its size says little. The CDR3 nucleotides are TGTGCCAGCAGCATGGGCCCGGCAGGGAGGAAAGAGACCCAGTACTTC. Translation gives CASSMGPAGRKETQYF. The chain employs TRBV12-3 or TRBV12-4 and TRBJ2-5; tentatively, D is TRBD2 (6 bases). The V end was cut by 6 bases, the J end by 3 bases, with 20 bases between. The CDR3 extends over 16 amino acids.

This clonotype was seen only a few times. The library was built for alpha chains, so this beta chain is an off-target read and its size means little. The chain carries TRBV6-5 and TRBJ2-7; D ambiguous. The CDR3 extends over 15 amino acids. Deletions cut 0 bases from V and 3 bases from J, with 12 bases between. Germline V gene data show CDR1 as MNHEY and CDR2 as SVGAGI. The CDR3 sequence: CASSYSPRELYEQYF. CDR3 bases: TGTGCCAGCAGTTACTCCCCGCGAGAGCTCTACGAGCAGTACTTC.

This clonotype appeared many times. This beta chain was picked up by a library intended for alpha chains and is off target, so its count carries little meaning. This chain connects TRBV6-2 or TRBV6-3 to TRBJ2-3; D may correspond to TRBD1 or TRBD2 (5 bases each). The V end lost 2 bases, the J end lost 0 bases, and 15 bases lay between the germline ends. The germline gives CDR1 MNHEY, CDR2 SVGEGT. This CDR3 has 17 amino acids. CDR3 DNA: TGTGCCAGCAGTTACAAGGGACGGCGACCTAGCACAGATACGCAGTATTTT. Amino acids: CASSYKGRRPSTDTQYF.

There are a few counts of this clonotype. Since it is a stray read in a library aimed at alpha chains, this beta chain has a size that is not meaningful. V usage is TRBV5-1 and J usage is TRBJ2-7, with D perhaps matching TRBD2 (6 bases). The CDR3 length is 15 residues. The V end was cut by 4 bases, the J end by 2 bases, with 16 bases between. Germline V gives CDR1 SGHRS, CDR2 YFSETQ. CDR3 residues: CASSAGPRGAYEQYF. CDR3 coding DNA: TGCGCCAGCAGCGCGGGCCCGCGGGGTGCCTACGAGCAGTACTTC.

This clonotype qualifies as medium-sized. The library was prepared for alpha chains; this beta chain is a stray read, so its frequency means little. The genes are TRBV3-1 and TRBJ1-5; D is ambiguous. The V gene's germline CDR1 is LGHDT and CDR2 YNNKEL (reference sequence). The CDR3 runs to 14 residues. V was cut by 3 bases and J by 5 bases, with 11 bases left in between. CDR3 bases: TGTGCCAGCAGCCAGGGCGGCTCAGATCAGCCCCAGCATTTT. Its protein is CASSQGGSDQPQHF. Full variable domain (outside the CDR3, taken from reference TRBV3-1 and TRBJ1-5): DTAVSQTPKYLVTQMGNDKSIKCEQNLGHDTMYWYKQDSKKFLKIMFSYNNKELIINETVPNRFSPKSPDKAHLNLHINSLELGDSAVYFCASSQGGSDQPQHFGDGTRLSIL.

This clonotype is classed as medium-sized. For a library built for alpha chains, this beta chain is a stray read; little rests on its size. The V call is TRBV7-9, the J call TRBJ2-2; D possibly corresponds to TRBD1 (5 bases). Trimming took off 7 bases at V and 4 bases at J, with 13 bases between the two ends. There are 14 residues in the CDR3. Germline CDR1 and CDR2: SEHNR and FQNEAQ (reference sequence). The CDR3 protein is CASTPLQVTGELFF. The CDR3 DNA follows: TGTGCCAGCACCCCGCTACAGGTCACCGGGGAGCTGTTTTTT. Complete variable domain (other parts from reference TRBV7-9 and TRBJ2-2): DTGVSQNPRHKITKRGQNVTFRCDPISEHNRLYWYRQTLGQGPEFLTYFQNEAQLEKSRLLSDRFSAERPKGSFSTLEIQRTEQGDSAMYLCASTPLQVTGELFFGEGSRLTVL.

This clonotype is large in the sample. The library was built for alpha chains, so this beta chain is an off-target read and its size means little. The rearrangement links TRBV4-3 to TRBJ2-7; no reliable D call. This CDR3 has 14 amino acids. V lost 0 bases and J lost 5, with 11 bases in between. Germline V gene lookup returns CDR1 LGHNA and CDR2 YSLEER. CDR3 nucleotide sequence: TGCGCCAGCAGCCAAGAGACCGTGGCCCACGAGCAGTACTTC. Amino acids: CASSQETVAHEQYF.

The table lists this clonotype with many counts. The size of this beta chain means little, since it is a stray read in a library made for alpha chains. This chain connects TRBV3-1 to TRBJ2-3; TRBD2 aligns across 15 bases. Germline CDR1 LGHDT, CDR2 YNNKEL (reference sequence). V shed 4 bases, J shed 2 bases, and the junction held 7 bases outside the gene matches. The CDR3 has 18 amino acids. CDR3 nucleotides: TGTGCCAGCAGCCTGACGGGACTAGCGGGGGGCCTCACAGATACGCAGTATTTT. Translated: CASSLTGLAGGLTDTQYF.